The rows below give T cell receptor beta chains drawn from one sample of a study of cytomegalovirus exposure and HLA in healthy donors. Using immunoSEQ multiplex PCR, the repertoire was profiled, and TCRdb retains in-frame clones only, with some absent. The sample holds 100,000 to 150,000 clones; about 82% are singletons and the top ten take around 1.8%. Material for sequencing was PBMCs. The source is a middle-aged man in good health and CMV-seronegative. Each CDR3 is given with its conserved first and last residue. A D gene is named only where the DNA matches it firmly. Not every row has a clone size; where given, it reads once, few, many or a size class.

j_call: TRBJ2-7
v_call: TRBV7-2
d_call: -
clone_size: -
cdr3_aa: CASSLDGSGYEQYF
cdr3_nt: TGTGCCAGCAGCTTAGATGGTAGCGGCTACGAGCAGTACTTC

j_call: TRBJ1-1
v_call: TRBV4-1
d_call: -
clone_size: -
cdr3_aa: CASSQEGGTMNTEAFF
cdr3_nt: TGCGCCAGCAGCCAAGAGGGGGGTACGATGAACACTGAAGCTTTCTTT

j_call: TRBJ1-2
v_call: TRBV4-2
d_call: -
clone_size: -
cdr3_aa: CASSLETEGGYTF
cdr3_nt: TGTGCCAGCAGCCTAGAGACTGAGGGTGGCTACACCTTC

j_call: TRBJ2-1
v_call: TRBV7-9
d_call: -
clone_size: -
cdr3_aa: CASSLGGSYNEQFF
cdr3_nt: TGTGCCAGCAGCTTGGGGGGCTCCTACAATGAGCAGTTCTTC

j_call: TRBJ2-1
v_call: TRBV6-6
d_call: TRBD1
clone_size: few
cdr3_aa: CASRLDRVGNNEQFF
cdr3_nt: TGTGCCAGCAGACTCGACAGGGTGGGTAACAATGAGCAGTTCTTC

j_call: TRBJ1-1
v_call: TRBV18
d_call: TRBD1
clone_size: -
cdr3_aa: CASSPDREMNTEAFF
cdr3_nt: TGTGCCAGCTCACCTGACAGGGAAATGAACACTGAAGCTTTCTTT

j_call: TRBJ2-5
v_call: TRBV5-5
d_call: TRBD2
clone_size: -
cdr3_aa: CASSLGGGAEETQYF
cdr3_nt: TGTGCCAGCAGCTTGGGCGGGGGGGCCGAAGAGACCCAGTACTTC

j_call: TRBJ1-2
v_call: TRBV5-4
d_call: -
clone_size: -
cdr3_aa: CASSLAPGHLTYGYTF
cdr3_nt: TGTGCCAGCAGCTTGGCCCCGGGACATCTGACCTATGGCTACACCTTC

j_call: TRBJ1-5
v_call: TRBV11-3
d_call: -
clone_size: -
cdr3_aa: CASSLEGRDFHHCNQPQHF
cdr3_nt: TGTGCCAGCAGCTTAGAGGGCCGGGACTTCCACCATTGCAATCAGCCCCAGCATTTT

j_call: TRBJ1-2
v_call: TRBV20-1
d_call: -
clone_size: -
cdr3_aa: CSARFVGGYTF
cdr3_nt: TGCAGTGCTAGATTTGTGGGCGGCTACACCTTC

j_call: TRBJ2-7
v_call: TRBV6-5
d_call: TRBD1
clone_size: -
cdr3_aa: CASRSQGTGYYEQYF
cdr3_nt: TGTGCCAGCAGAAGCCAGGGGACAGGGTACTACGAGCAGTACTTC

j_call: TRBJ1-4
v_call: TRBV9
d_call: -
clone_size: -
cdr3_aa: CASSVSSTNEKLFF
cdr3_nt: TGTGCCAGCAGCGTCAGTTCAACTAATGAAAAACTGTTTTTT

j_call: TRBJ1-6
v_call: TRBV6-4
d_call: -
clone_size: -
cdr3_aa: CASSPSWEGPIGNSPLHF
cdr3_nt: TGTGCCAGCAGTCCCTCGTGGGAGGGCCCCATCGGTAATTCACCCCTCCACTTT

j_call: TRBJ2-3
v_call: TRBV5-4
d_call: -
clone_size: few
cdr3_aa: CASSFASSTDTQYF
cdr3_nt: TGTGCCAGCAGCTTTGCGAGTAGCACAGATACGCAGTATTTT

j_call: TRBJ2-2
v_call: TRBV9
d_call: TRBD2
clone_size: -
cdr3_aa: CASSVTGGPFNTGELFF
cdr3_nt: TGTGCCAGCAGCGTCACGGGGGGGCCGTTCAACACCGGGGAGCTGTTTTTT

j_call: TRBJ1-2
v_call: TRBV18
d_call: -
clone_size: -
cdr3_aa: CASSPPGGSGYTF
cdr3_nt: TGTGCCAGCTCACCCCCCGGTGGTTCCGGCTACACCTTC

j_call: TRBJ1-5
v_call: TRBV30
d_call: -
clone_size: -
cdr3_aa: CAWSGENNQPQHF
cdr3_nt: TGTGCCTGGAGTGGGGAGAACAATCAGCCCCAGCATTTT

j_call: TRBJ1-1
v_call: TRBV30
d_call: -
clone_size: -
cdr3_aa: CAWSLNGAEAFF
cdr3_nt: TGTGCCTGGAGTCTTAACGGGGCTGAAGCTTTCTTT

j_call: TRBJ2-4
v_call: TRBV6-1
d_call: TRBD2
clone_size: -
cdr3_aa: CASSEASGAGNIQYF
cdr3_nt: TGTGCCAGCAGTGAGGCTAGCGGGGCGGGAAACATTCAGTACTTC

j_call: TRBJ2-7
v_call: TRBV7-2
d_call: -
clone_size: -
cdr3_aa: CASSPSRDSYEQYF
cdr3_nt: TGTGCCAGCAGCCCGAGTCGGGACTCCTACGAGCAGTACTTC

j_call: TRBJ2-7
v_call: TRBV19
d_call: TRBD1
clone_size: -
cdr3_aa: CASRNPGQGAYEQYF
cdr3_nt: TGTGCCAGTAGGAATCCGGGACAGGGAGCCTACGAGCAGTACTTC

j_call: TRBJ2-5
v_call: TRBV19
d_call: TRBD1
clone_size: -
cdr3_aa: CASSSRDRGQGTQYF
cdr3_nt: TGTGCCAGTAGTAGCCGGGACAGGGGCCAGGGGACCCAGTACTTC

j_call: TRBJ2-1
v_call: TRBV11-2
d_call: TRBD1
clone_size: -
cdr3_aa: CASSFTGVHEQFF
cdr3_nt: TGTGCCAGCAGCTTTACAGGGGTGCATGAGCAGTTCTTC

j_call: TRBJ2-1
v_call: TRBV15
d_call: -
clone_size: -
cdr3_aa: CATSRAGNFPHEQFF
cdr3_nt: TGTGCCACCAGCAGAGCGGGTAACTTTCCGCATGAGCAGTTCTTC

j_call: TRBJ2-3
v_call: TRBV29-1
d_call: TRBD2
clone_size: -
cdr3_aa: CSSLGVAGGISTDTQYF
cdr3_nt: TGCAGCTCATTAGGGGTAGCGGGGGGGATTAGCACAGATACGCAGTATTTT

j_call: TRBJ1-1
v_call: TRBV5-1
d_call: TRBD1
clone_size: -
cdr3_aa: CASSLDTGVDTEAFF
cdr3_nt: TGCGCCAGCAGCCTGGACACAGGGGTGGACACTGAAGCTTTCTTT

j_call: TRBJ1-1
v_call: TRBV7-9
d_call: -
clone_size: -
cdr3_aa: CSSSRDTLRNTEAFF
cdr3_nt: TGTTCCAGCAGCCGGGACACACTGAGGAACACTGAAGCTTTCTTT

j_call: TRBJ1-1
v_call: TRBV7-2
d_call: -
clone_size: few
cdr3_aa: CASSNQRWGDNTEAFF
cdr3_nt: TGTGCCAGCAGCAACCAGCGTTGGGGGGATAACACTGAAGCTTTCTTT

j_call: TRBJ2-2
v_call: TRBV7-3
d_call: TRBD2
clone_size: few
cdr3_aa: CASSLTPTSGVTGELFF
cdr3_nt: TGTGCCAGCAGCTTAACCCCGACTAGCGGGGTAACCGGGGAGCTGTTTTTT

j_call: TRBJ2-5
v_call: TRBV5-4
d_call: -
clone_size: -
cdr3_aa: CASSPKGETQYF
cdr3_nt: TGTGCCAGCAGCCCTAAGGGGGAGACCCAGTACTTC

j_call: TRBJ1-1
v_call: TRBV5-1
d_call: -
clone_size: -
cdr3_aa: CASSLAGSVGTEAFF
cdr3_nt: TGCGCCAGCAGCTTGGCGGGGAGTGTCGGCACTGAAGCTTTCTTT

j_call: TRBJ2-3
v_call: TRBV5-4
d_call: -
clone_size: -
cdr3_aa: CASSLAPFTDTQYF
cdr3_nt: TGTGCCAGCAGCTTGGCCCCCTTCACAGATACGCAGTATTTT

j_call: TRBJ1-1
v_call: TRBV4-1
d_call: TRBD1
clone_size: -
cdr3_aa: CASSPLTSGTGAEAFF
cdr3_nt: TGCGCCAGCAGCCCACTTACTTCCGGGACAGGGGCTGAAGCTTTCTTT

j_call: TRBJ2-2
v_call: TRBV6-6
d_call: TRBD1
clone_size: once
cdr3_aa: CASTSTGGPGELFF
cdr3_nt: TGTGCCAGCACCTCGACAGGGGGGCCCGGGGAGCTGTTTTTT

j_call: TRBJ2-1
v_call: TRBV11-2
d_call: TRBD1
clone_size: -
cdr3_aa: CASIKDRAHNEQFF
cdr3_nt: TGTGCCAGCATCAAGGACAGGGCCCACAATGAGCAGTTCTTC

j_call: TRBJ1-2
v_call: TRBV18
d_call: -
clone_size: -
cdr3_aa: CASSPPSTHYGYTF
cdr3_nt: TGTGCCAGCTCACCACCGAGCACGCACTATGGCTACACCTTC

j_call: TRBJ2-4
v_call: TRBV18
d_call: TRBD1
clone_size: -
cdr3_aa: CASSKTGLNQNIQYF
cdr3_nt: TGTGCCAGCTCAAAGACAGGGCTTAATCAAAACATTCAGTACTTC

j_call: TRBJ2-5
v_call: TRBV5-6
d_call: TRBD2
clone_size: -
cdr3_aa: CASSSPSGGGETQYF
cdr3_nt: TGTGCCAGCAGCTCCCCTAGCGGGGGCGGGGAGACCCAGTACTTC

j_call: TRBJ1-4
v_call: TRBV20-1
d_call: -
clone_size: -
cdr3_aa: CSASPGGKLFF
cdr3_nt: TGCAGTGCGAGTCCCGGGGGAAAACTGTTTTTT

j_call: TRBJ1-6
v_call: TRBV11-2
d_call: -
clone_size: -
cdr3_aa: CASSLGGSPLHF
cdr3_nt: TGTGCCAGCAGCCTCGGGGGATCACCCCTCCACTTT

j_call: TRBJ1-2
v_call: TRBV19
d_call: -
clone_size: -
cdr3_aa: CASSIVAGRINYGYTF
cdr3_nt: TGTGCCAGTAGTATAGTTGCAGGGAGGATCAACTATGGCTACACCTTC

j_call: TRBJ2-1
v_call: TRBV6-1
d_call: -
clone_size: -
cdr3_aa: CASSDSTENYNEQFF
cdr3_nt: TGTGCCAGCAGTGACTCGACGGAGAATTACAATGAGCAGTTCTTC

j_call: TRBJ2-6
v_call: TRBV5-6
d_call: TRBD1
clone_size: -
cdr3_aa: CASSPAVRQGPSGANVLTF
cdr3_nt: TGTGCCAGCAGCCCCGCAGTGCGACAGGGACCCTCTGGGGCCAACGTCCTGACTTTC

j_call: TRBJ1-1
v_call: TRBV5-6
d_call: TRBD1
clone_size: -
cdr3_aa: CASSLKTGAVGTEAFF
cdr3_nt: TGTGCCAGCAGCTTGAAAACAGGGGCAGTCGGCACTGAAGCTTTCTTT

j_call: TRBJ2-7
v_call: TRBV27
d_call: -
clone_size: -
cdr3_aa: CASSPGGGEQYF
cdr3_nt: TGTGCCAGCAGTCCTGGAGGTGGCGAGCAGTACTTC

j_call: TRBJ1-6
v_call: TRBV28
d_call: -
clone_size: -
cdr3_aa: CASRGRATHYNSPLHF
cdr3_nt: TGTGCCAGCAGGGGGAGGGCGACGCACTATAATTCACCCCTCCACTTT

j_call: TRBJ1-1
v_call: TRBV5-1
d_call: -
clone_size: once
cdr3_aa: CASSPLRGDTEAFF
cdr3_nt: TGCGCCAGCAGCCCCCTCAGGGGCGACACTGAAGCTTTCTTT

j_call: TRBJ1-1
v_call: TRBV6-5
d_call: -
clone_size: -
cdr3_aa: CASTPNRVGTEAFF
cdr3_nt: TGTGCCAGCACCCCTAACAGGGTGGGGACTGAAGCTTTCTTT

j_call: TRBJ2-2
v_call: TRBV7-9
d_call: TRBD1
clone_size: -
cdr3_aa: CASSWDRAGELFF
cdr3_nt: TGTGCCAGCAGCTGGGACAGGGCAGGGGAGCTGTTTTTT

j_call: TRBJ1-1
v_call: TRBV5-1
d_call: TRBD1
clone_size: -
cdr3_aa: CASSPDRGLTEAFF
cdr3_nt: TGCGCCAGCAGCCCGGACAGGGGCCTCACTGAAGCTTTCTTT

j_call: TRBJ1-1
v_call: TRBV7-2
d_call: TRBD1
clone_size: -
cdr3_aa: CASSRQGHTEAFF
cdr3_nt: TGTGCCAGCAGCAGACAGGGTCACACTGAAGCTTTCTTT

j_call: TRBJ1-1
v_call: TRBV5-4
d_call: -
clone_size: -
cdr3_aa: CASSTPKGGRDTEAFF
cdr3_nt: TGTGCCAGCAGCACCCCCAAGGGGGGGCGGGATACTGAAGCTTTCTTT

j_call: TRBJ2-3
v_call: TRBV7-3
d_call: TRBD2
clone_size: -
cdr3_aa: CASSARTSGGYDTQYF
cdr3_nt: TGTGCCAGCAGCGCACGGACTAGCGGGGGATACGATACGCAGTATTTT

j_call: TRBJ1-4
v_call: TRBV5-1
d_call: TRBD1
clone_size: once
cdr3_aa: CASSRDSPILEKLFF
cdr3_nt: TGCGCCAGCAGCAGGGACAGCCCTATACTTGAAAAACTGTTTTTT

j_call: TRBJ1-4
v_call: TRBV7-2
d_call: -
clone_size: -
cdr3_aa: CASSLSRQLNEKLFF
cdr3_nt: TGTGCCAGCAGCTTATCGCGACAGTTAAATGAAAAACTGTTTTTT

j_call: TRBJ2-3
v_call: TRBV14
d_call: TRBD2
clone_size: -
cdr3_aa: CASSRKPGLAGQNTDTQYF
cdr3_nt: TGTGCCAGCAGCCGAAAACCGGGACTAGCGGGTCAAAACACAGATACGCAGTATTTT

j_call: TRBJ1-1
v_call: TRBV5-6
d_call: -
clone_size: -
cdr3_aa: CASSFDDIAFF
cdr3_nt: TGTGCCAGCAGCTTCGACGACATAGCTTTCTTT